Reported below is one T cell receptor beta chain. What it recognizes is unknown. This specimen belongs to a study of brain T cells in children with intractable seizures. Overall study results and limits: Clones missing pre-surgery may reflect undersampling of that blood sample.

Germline values: CDR1 SQVTM, CDR2 ANQGSEA. J lost 2 bases, V lost 5 bases, and 6 bases had no gene match. The CDR3 totals 13 residues. Noted time point: blood from clinic visit 5 months post-surgery; TSC patient then seizure free. The sequenced cases were selected for having the highest brain T cell transcript signatures. Clones were sequenced by immunoSEQ multiplex PCR, and TCRdb holds only the in-frame ones, with some missing. The sample contains about 340,000 clones, more than 85% of which appear only once. The clonotype originates from a boy under three years old with tuberous sclerosis and intractable seizures. The gene calls are TRBV29-1 and TRBJ2-7; TRBD2 matches at 7 bases. The sample was peripheral blood, taken around 5 months after surgery. This CDR3 is CSVLPGGTYEQYF. DNA of the CDR3: TGCAGCGTTCTTCCGGGGGGAACCTACGAGCAGTACTTC.